A selection of T cell receptor beta chains follows, all from one sample in a study of early T cells in non-severe SARS-CoV-2 infection. MiXCR, run by TCRdb on the 5' RACE reads, gives a single entry per CDR3 protein. The data contain about 110,000 distinct CDR3 sequences, roughly an eighth of them seen just once; the ten biggest clones take up roughly 2.9%. Sequenced input: whole blood. The origin of the receptors is an adult who was a healthcare worker with PCR-confirmed SARS-CoV-2 infection or an uninfected control (not recorded which). CDR3s include the opening cysteine and the closing phenylalanine or tryptophan. Each record gives: D gene, V gene, clone size, J gene, CDR3 DNA, CDR3 protein. The D gene is left open where the match is weak. Where a row states a size, it is once, few, many or the class of an expanded clone; other rows omit it.

d_call: NA; v_call: TRBV20-1; clone_size: NA; j_call: TRBJ1-1; cdr3_nt: TGCAGTGCTAGTCCCCAGACGGCCGCGAACACTGAAGCTTTCTTT; cdr3_aa: CSASPQTAANTEAFF
d_call: NA; v_call: TRBV6-1; clone_size: many; j_call: TRBJ2-4; cdr3_nt: TGTGCCAGCAGTGAAGTTTTTGGGGGATTAGCCAAAAACATTCAGTACTTC; cdr3_aa: CASSEVFGGLAKNIQYF
d_call: NA; v_call: TRBV28; clone_size: few; j_call: TRBJ2-2; cdr3_nt: TGTGCCAGCCTTTGGGGACAGAACACCGGGGAGCTGTTTTTT; cdr3_aa: CASLWGQNTGELFF
d_call: NA; v_call: TRBV7-9; clone_size: many; j_call: TRBJ2-3; cdr3_nt: TGTGCCAGCAGCTTAGGCCTCCTCGAGACCACAGATACGCAGTATTTT; cdr3_aa: CASSLGLLETTDTQYF
d_call: TRBD2; v_call: TRBV27; clone_size: NA; j_call: TRBJ2-7; cdr3_nt: TGTGCCAGCAGTTTCGATAGGCTAGCGGGAGAATACGAGCAGTACTTC; cdr3_aa: CASSFDRLAGEYEQYF
d_call: TRBD1; v_call: TRBV28; clone_size: many; j_call: TRBJ1-5; cdr3_nt: TGTGCCAGCAGATGGGACAGGGTTATCCATCAGCCCCAGCATTTT; cdr3_aa: CASRWDRVIHQPQHF
d_call: NA; v_call: TRBV20-1; clone_size: many; j_call: TRBJ1-4; cdr3_nt: TGCAGTGCTAGAGCGGAAGGCGGAAAACTGTTTTTT; cdr3_aa: CSARAEGGKLFF
d_call: NA; v_call: TRBV3-1; clone_size: few; j_call: TRBJ1-5; cdr3_nt: TGTGCCAGCAGCCAAGATTGGGATCAGCCCCAGCATTTT; cdr3_aa: CASSQDWDQPQHF
d_call: TRBD2; v_call: TRBV10-1; clone_size: many; j_call: TRBJ2-1; cdr3_nt: TGCGCCAGCAGTGAGTTAGCTAGCGGGAGTGGGAAGCAGTTCTTC; cdr3_aa: CASSELASGSGKQFF
d_call: NA; v_call: TRBV2; clone_size: NA; j_call: TRBJ1-5; cdr3_nt: TGTGCCAGCAGTGTGCGGAGTGTCAGCAATCAGCCCCAGCATTTT; cdr3_aa: CASSVRSVSNQPQHF
d_call: NA; v_call: TRBV3-1; clone_size: many; j_call: TRBJ2-6; cdr3_nt: TGTGCCAGCAGCCAAGTTCTAACTGGGGCCAACGTCCTGACTTTC; cdr3_aa: CASSQVLTGANVLTF
d_call: TRBD1; v_call: TRBV29-1; clone_size: few; j_call: TRBJ2-7; cdr3_nt: TGCAGCGTGACAGGGAACGACTACGAGCAGTACTTC; cdr3_aa: CSVTGNDYEQYF
d_call: NA; v_call: TRBV20-1; clone_size: NA; j_call: TRBJ2-2; cdr3_nt: TGCAGTGCTAGAGATTCCGGGCTAGCAGGGACCGGGGAGCTGTTTTTT; cdr3_aa: CSARDSGLAGTGELFF
d_call: TRBD1; v_call: TRBV24-1; clone_size: few; j_call: TRBJ1-2; cdr3_nt: TGTGCCACCAGTGATTCGGGACAGCAAGGCTACACCTTC; cdr3_aa: CATSDSGQQGYTF
d_call: NA; v_call: TRBV4-1; clone_size: NA; j_call: TRBJ1-6; cdr3_nt: TGCGCCAGCAGCCAAGATCACGGAAGCTCCTATAATTCACCCCTCCACTTT; cdr3_aa: CASSQDHGSSYNSPLHF
d_call: NA; v_call: TRBV6-5; clone_size: NA; j_call: TRBJ2-7; cdr3_nt: TGTGCCAGCAGTTACTCGATTACTGGCGCGACCTACGAGCAGTACTTC; cdr3_aa: CASSYSITGATYEQYF
d_call: NA; v_call: TRBV6-6; clone_size: NA; j_call: TRBJ2-7; cdr3_nt: TGTGCCAGCACGGAGATAGCGGTATCCTACGAGCAGTACTTC; cdr3_aa: CASTEIAVSYEQYF
d_call: NA; v_call: TRBV7-2; clone_size: NA; j_call: TRBJ2-4; cdr3_nt: TGTGCCAGCAGCTTAGGGGGAAGTCAGTACTTC; cdr3_aa: CASSLGGSQYF
d_call: NA; v_call: TRBV11-2; clone_size: many; j_call: TRBJ2-2; cdr3_nt: TGTGCCAGCAGCTTAGATAGAAGGATTTCGAACACCGGGGAGCTGTTTTTT; cdr3_aa: CASSLDRRISNTGELFF
d_call: NA; v_call: TRBV27; clone_size: NA; j_call: TRBJ1-2; cdr3_nt: TGTGCCAGCAGTTCCCACAGGAATGGCTACACCTTC; cdr3_aa: CASSSHRNGYTF
d_call: NA; v_call: TRBV20-1; clone_size: many; j_call: TRBJ1-5; cdr3_nt: TGCAGTGTTACTCGGGCCAATAGCAATCAGCCCCAGCATTTT; cdr3_aa: CSVTRANSNQPQHF
d_call: TRBD1; v_call: TRBV12-3/TRBV12-4; clone_size: many; j_call: TRBJ1-3; cdr3_nt: TGTGCCAGCAGCCCCCAGGGGGCATCAAACACCATATATTTT; cdr3_aa: CASSPQGASNTIYF
d_call: TRBD1; v_call: TRBV30; clone_size: few; j_call: TRBJ2-7; cdr3_nt: TGTGCCTGGAGTGTCGGGACAGGGGGCTACGAGCAGTACTTC; cdr3_aa: CAWSVGTGGYEQYF
d_call: TRBD2; v_call: TRBV3-1; clone_size: NA; j_call: TRBJ2-3; cdr3_nt: TGTGCCAGCAGCCAGAGTTTGCGGGAGGACACAGATACGCAGTATTTT; cdr3_aa: CASSQSLREDTDTQYF
d_call: NA; v_call: TRBV7-8; clone_size: NA; j_call: TRBJ2-7; cdr3_nt: TGTGCCAGCAGCTTAAAGGGCCACGAGCAGTACTTC; cdr3_aa: CASSLKGHEQYF
d_call: NA; v_call: TRBV15; clone_size: NA; j_call: TRBJ2-5; cdr3_nt: TGTGCCACCAGCAGAGATCCGGGAGAAGAGACCCAGTACTTC; cdr3_aa: CATSRDPGEETQYF
d_call: NA; v_call: TRBV6-1; clone_size: few; j_call: TRBJ2-3; cdr3_nt: TGTGCCAGCAGTGAATATGGACCAGATACGCAGTATTTT; cdr3_aa: CASSEYGPDTQYF
d_call: NA; v_call: TRBV27; clone_size: many; j_call: TRBJ1-1; cdr3_nt: TGTGCCAGCAGTTTACAGGCGTACACTGAAGCTTTCTTT; cdr3_aa: CASSLQAYTEAFF
d_call: TRBD2; v_call: TRBV19; clone_size: few; j_call: TRBJ2-1; cdr3_nt: TGTGCCAGTCAGGGAGGACTAGCGGGAGGGCCGTCCTACAATGAGCAGTTCTTC; cdr3_aa: CASQGGLAGGPSYNEQFF
d_call: NA; v_call: TRBV7-2; clone_size: NA; j_call: TRBJ2-2; cdr3_nt: TGTGCCAGCAGCTTAGAGAGGTCGACGAGGTCCGGGGAGCTGTTTTTT; cdr3_aa: CASSLERSTRSGELFF
d_call: TRBD1; v_call: TRBV11-2; clone_size: few; j_call: TRBJ2-1; cdr3_nt: TGTGCCAGCAGCTCGGGACAGGGGGCGAAGAATGAGCAGTTCTTC; cdr3_aa: CASSSGQGAKNEQFF
d_call: TRBD2; v_call: TRBV5-1; clone_size: NA; j_call: TRBJ2-7; cdr3_nt: TGCGCCAGCAGCCCTACCCCTAGCGGGAGCTCCTACGAGCAGTACTTC; cdr3_aa: CASSPTPSGSSYEQYF
d_call: TRBD1; v_call: TRBV10-3; clone_size: NA; j_call: TRBJ2-1; cdr3_nt: TGTGCCATCAGTGGTGGGACAGGGACGAATGAGCAGTTCTTC; cdr3_aa: CAISGGTGTNEQFF
d_call: TRBD2; v_call: TRBV20-1; clone_size: NA; j_call: TRBJ2-2; cdr3_nt: TGCAGTGCTAGACTAGCGGGGGCGAACACCGGGGAGCTGTTTTTT; cdr3_aa: CSARLAGANTGELFF
d_call: NA; v_call: TRBV28; clone_size: many; j_call: TRBJ2-2; cdr3_nt: TGTGCCAGCCGTGCCCAGGGGAGCACCGGGGAGCTGTTTTTT; cdr3_aa: CASRAQGSTGELFF
d_call: TRBD2; v_call: TRBV11-2; clone_size: NA; j_call: TRBJ2-1; cdr3_nt: TGTGCCAGCAGCGCGGGACTAGCGGGAGTCGATGAGCAGTTCTTC; cdr3_aa: CASSAGLAGVDEQFF
d_call: NA; v_call: TRBV7-3; clone_size: many; j_call: TRBJ2-6; cdr3_nt: TGTGCCAGCAGCTCGGCTTCTGGGGCCAACGTCCTGACTTTC; cdr3_aa: CASSSASGANVLTF
d_call: NA; v_call: TRBV13; clone_size: NA; j_call: TRBJ2-5; cdr3_nt: TGTGCCAGCAGCTTAGCAAGGGAAGTTCAAGAGACCCAGTACTTC; cdr3_aa: CASSLAREVQETQYF
d_call: NA; v_call: TRBV4-2; clone_size: NA; j_call: TRBJ1-2; cdr3_nt: TGTGCCAGCAGCCAAGCGCCCGGGTTCAAGGGAGGCTACACCTTC; cdr3_aa: CASSQAPGFKGGYTF
d_call: NA; v_call: TRBV11-2; clone_size: NA; j_call: TRBJ1-1; cdr3_nt: TGTGCCAGCTGCCATGGGGGGATTACCTCCGAAGCTTTCTTT; cdr3_aa: CASCHGGITSEAFF
d_call: NA; v_call: TRBV12-3/TRBV12-4; clone_size: few; j_call: TRBJ2-4; cdr3_nt: TGTGCCAGCAGTCTATCACGGGGGTTGGTGGACATTCAGTACTTC; cdr3_aa: CASSLSRGLVDIQYF
d_call: TRBD1; v_call: TRBV20-1; clone_size: NA; j_call: TRBJ2-7; cdr3_nt: TGCAGTGCTAGATTTGAGACAGGGACCTACGAGCAGTACTTC; cdr3_aa: CSARFETGTYEQYF
d_call: NA; v_call: TRBV18; clone_size: NA; j_call: TRBJ1-3; cdr3_nt: TGTGCCAGCTCATCAGCGGGCTCTGGAAACACCATATATTTT; cdr3_aa: CASSSAGSGNTIYF
d_call: NA; v_call: TRBV6-5; clone_size: few; j_call: TRBJ1-3; cdr3_nt: TGTGCCAGCCGGGGCATCTCTGGAAACACCATATATTTT; cdr3_aa: CASRGISGNTIYF
d_call: TRBD1; v_call: TRBV6-6; clone_size: few; j_call: TRBJ2-7; cdr3_nt: TGTGCCAGCAGTTTGGACAGGGACGAGCAGTACTTC; cdr3_aa: CASSLDRDEQYF
d_call: TRBD2; v_call: TRBV7-9; clone_size: NA; j_call: TRBJ2-2; cdr3_nt: TGTGCCAGCAGCTTCGGGAGGGCCCTTTCTTATCCCGGGGAGCTGTTTTTT; cdr3_aa: CASSFGRALSYPGELFF
d_call: NA; v_call: TRBV29-1; clone_size: NA; j_call: TRBJ2-5; cdr3_nt: TGCAGCCTTTCTTCGGGAGAGACCCAGTACTTC; cdr3_aa: CSLSSGETQYF
d_call: NA; v_call: TRBV5-6; clone_size: few; j_call: TRBJ2-3; cdr3_nt: TGTGCCAGCAGCCCGTCCAGAACAGATACGCAGTATTTT; cdr3_aa: CASSPSRTDTQYF
d_call: TRBD2; v_call: TRBV11-2; clone_size: NA; j_call: TRBJ2-7; cdr3_nt: TGTGCCAGCAGCCTCCTAGCGGTGAGAGAGACCTACGAGCAGTACTTC; cdr3_aa: CASSLLAVRETYEQYF
d_call: TRBD2; v_call: TRBV10-3; clone_size: NA; j_call: TRBJ2-2; cdr3_nt: TGTGCCATCAGTGCCCAGACTAGCGGGAAGACCGGGGAGCTGTTTTTT; cdr3_aa: CAISAQTSGKTGELFF
d_call: NA; v_call: TRBV20-1; clone_size: many; j_call: TRBJ2-5; cdr3_nt: TGCAGTGCTGGGCCTGGAGAGACCCAGTACTTC; cdr3_aa: CSAGPGETQYF
d_call: TRBD1; v_call: TRBV6-6; clone_size: few; j_call: TRBJ1-3; cdr3_nt: TGTGCCAGCAGAACAGGGGGAACTGGAAACACCATATATTTT; cdr3_aa: CASRTGGTGNTIYF
d_call: NA; v_call: TRBV5-5; clone_size: NA; j_call: TRBJ2-5; cdr3_nt: TGTGCCAGCAGTGACCTCCCCACGAGAGGGGAGACCCAGTACTTC; cdr3_aa: CASSDLPTRGETQYF